This TCR beta chain was sequenced during a study of blood T cell repertoires in COVID-19. Study information: From the United States, Italy and Spain came samples of acute and convalescent COVID-19. T cells, B-cell-depleted T cells, or PBMCs supplied cDNA or gDNA.

Seattle patients were enrolled during active infection and followed longitudinally. Unmatched junction bases numbered 14, after V lost 2 bases and J lost 5 bases. This CDR3 has 18 residues. Source study methods: Amplifying reference gene primers gave estimates of nucleated cell counts. Method: immunoSEQ multiplex PCR; TCRdb's copy keeps in-frame clones and lacks some. The DNA gave D and trimming, while V, J and clone size come from that table. The sample records about 300,000 clones, roughly nine tenths being singletons. The V and J genes are TRBV5-3 and TRBJ1-5; 9 bases are shared with TRBD1. TRBV5-3 is an ORF, with its function uncertain. The sample was peripheral blood. The TCR sequence derives from a woman under 40 with COVID-19, enrolled during active disease. This CDR3 is CARSFLPPGQGFYQPQHF. The CDR3 DNA is TGTGCCAGAAGCTTCTTGCCCCCGGGACAGGGTTTTTATCAGCCCCAGCATTTT.